The 21 T cell receptor beta chains presented below share a single source sample, sequenced in a study of T cells in Graves' hyperthyroidism and ophthalmopathy. Amplified regions were TCR beta CDR3 sequences from RNA transcripts. A first-round RT-PCR of the TCR CDR3 used the HTBI primer set. In TCRdb, the multiplex PCR reads were re-called with MiXCR into one record per CDR3 protein. The sample holds around 690,000 distinct CDR3 sequences, 15% to 20% seen once. What was sequenced was blood. The receptors stem from a man over 45 with Graves' hyperthyroidism.

The rearrangement joins TRBV7-9 to TRBJ2-7, with TRBD2 as a possible D gene (6 bases). Germline V CDR1 and CDR2: SEHNR, FQNEAQ (reference sequence). The CDR3 is made up of 15 amino acids. Trimming took off 5 bases at V and 5 bases at J, with 19 bases between the two ends. The DNA for the CDR3 is TGTGCCAGCAGCCCAAGTGCGGAGGAGGGCCACGAGCAGTACTTC. As protein: CASSPSAEEGHEQYF. The whole variable domain, remainder taken from reference TRBV7-9 and TRBJ2-7, is DTGVSQNPRHKITKRGQNVTFRCDPISEHNRLYWYRQTLGQGPEFLTYFQNEAQLEKSRLLSDRFSAERPKGSFSTLEIQRTEQGDSAMYLCASSPSAEEGHEQYFGPGTRLTVT.

Details on this clonotype: A read error may explain this, as a much larger clone is one base away. The chain is built from TRBV2 and TRBJ1-2; 11 bases are a match to TRBD1. Germline CDR1 reads SNHLY; CDR2 reads FYNNEI. V was clipped by 6 bases and J by 7 bases; unmatched bases: 10. The CDR3 runs 15 residues. CDR3 protein: CASRRPGQGVIGYTF. The CDR3 nucleotides read TGTGCCAGCAGAAGACCGGGACAGGGGGTCATTGGCTACACCTTC.

This clonotype occurred many times. CDR3 bases: TGTGCCTGGAGTGTCGGGGGGCGAGGCTACACCTTC. Its protein is CAWSVGGRGYTF. This chain joins TRBV30 and TRBJ1-2, with a possible D match to TRBD1 (6 bases). The length of the CDR3 is 12 residues. Germline V gene sequence: CDR1 GTSNPN, CDR2 SVGIG (reference sequence). V lost 0 bases and J lost 8, with 10 bases in between. The whole variable domain, filled in from reference TRBV30 and TRBJ1-2, reads SQTIHQWPATLVQPVGSPLSLECTVEGTSNPNLYWYRQAAGRGLQLLFYSVGIGQISSEVPQNLSASRPQDRQFILSSKKLLLSDSGFYLCAWSVGGRGYTFGSGTRLTVV.

The chain uses TRBV7-9 and TRBJ2-7; D remains unclear. The CDR3 extends over 14 amino acids. The germline V gene encodes CDR1 SEHNR and CDR2 FQNEAQ (reference sequence). V lost 5 bases and J 2 bases, leaving 13 bases between the germline ends. CDR3 DNA sequence: TGTGCCAGCAGCAATGACATTCATCCCTACGAGCAGTACTTC. Its translation is CASSNDIHPYEQYF.

This clonotype was counted at least ten times. The chain couples TRBV28 to TRBJ2-3; TRBD2 aligns across 11 bases. Unmatched junction bases numbered 4, after V lost 5 bases and J lost 0 bases. Germline CDR1 and CDR2: MDHEN and SYDVKM. The CDR3 has 16 amino acids. Here the CDR3 DNA reads TGTGCCAGCAGTCAACGGACTAGCGGGAGCACAGATACGCAGTATTTT. It specifies CASSQRTSGSTDTQYF.

This sequence joins TRBV10-3 and TRBJ2-7, with D perhaps TRBD2 (5 bases). The CDR3 has 14 residues. V shed 3 bases and J shed 2 bases, with 11 bases lying between them. Germline CDR1 reads ENHRY; CDR2 reads SYGVKD. The DNA for the CDR3 is TGTGCCATCAGTGATGGGCGGGCGACCTACGAGCAGTACTTC. Protein sequence: CAISDGRATYEQYF.

The chain joins TRBV2 to TRBJ2-5; TRBD2 aligns across 9 bases. CDR3 length: 16 residues. V was clipped by 2 bases and J by 1 base; unmatched bases: 5. Germline V gene lookup returns CDR1 SNHLY and CDR2 FYNNEI. DNA of the CDR3: TGTGCCAGCAGTGAACTAAGCGGGAGGATCCAAGAGACCCAGTACTTC. Amino acid sequence: CASSELSGRIQETQYF.

A few counts support this clonotype. The chain joins TRBV29-1 to TRBJ1-3; the match to TRBD1 covers 8 bases. V lost 3 bases to trimming and J lost 0 bases; unmatched junction nucleotides: 10. Germline CDR1 and CDR2: SQVTM and ANQGSEA. This CDR3 is 17 amino acids long. The CDR3 coding sequence is TGCAGCGTTGAGACTTTCGACAGGGGAAGCTCTGGAAACACCATATATTTT. It translates to CSVETFDRGSSGNTIYF. Based on the CDR3 plus reference TRBV29-1 and TRBJ1-3, the full variable domain is SAVISQKPSRDICQRGTSLTIQCQVDSQVTMMFWYRQQPGQSLTLIATANQGSEATYESGFVIDKFPISRPNLTFSTLTVSNMSPEDSSIYLCSVETFDRGSSGNTIYFGEGSWLTVV.

This clonotype was found a few times. The chain has TRBV4-3 and TRBJ2-5; perhaps TRBD2 as D (7 bases). This CDR3 region has 14 residues. Germline CDR1 and CDR2: LGHNA and YSLEER. Trimming took 0 bases from V and 10 from J, leaving 15 bases between them. DNA for the CDR3: TGCGCCAGCAGCCAAGAACGGAGGGGGGGCTTCCAGTACTTC. It codes for CASSQERRGGFQYF.

This clonotype came up a few times. V is TRBV12-3 or TRBV12-4 and J is TRBJ2-1; D call uncertain. The CDR3 spans 12 residues. Trimming removed 0 bases at V and 9 bases at J, with 6 bases between. The CDR3 region is CASSLAPSEQFF. DNA for the CDR3: TGTGCCAGCAGTTTAGCCCCGAGTGAGCAGTTCTTC.

CDR3 residues: CASSLVSPSDTQYF. As DNA, the CDR3 is TGTGCCAGCAGCTTAGTATCACCCTCAGATACGCAGTATTTT. V and J are TRBV7-9 and TRBJ2-3; D ambiguous. CDR3 length: 14 residues. Germline V gives CDR1 SEHNR, CDR2 FQNEAQ (reference sequence). V was trimmed by 1 base and J by 4 bases, leaving 9 bases between them.

This clonotype has at least ten counts. The CDR3 is CASAKGAVNTEAFF. In nucleotides, the CDR3 is TGCGCCAGCGCAAAGGGGGCGGTGAACACTGAAGCTTTCTTT. The chain uses TRBV5-1 and TRBJ1-1; 7 bases are a match to TRBD1. Germline V gene sequence: CDR1 SGHRS, CDR2 YFSETQ. V lost 7 bases and J lost 0; bases outside the gene matches: 6. This CDR3 is built from 14 residues. The full variable domain, in which reference TRBV5-1 and TRBJ1-1 provide the parts outside the CDR3, is KAGVTQTPRYLIKTRGQQVTLSCSPISGHRSVSWYQQTPGQGLQFLFEYFSETQRNKGNFPGRFSGRQFSNSRSEMNVSTLELGDSALYLCASAKGAVNTEAFFGQGTRLTVV.

This clonotype was counted ten times or more. This chain links TRBV7-9 with TRBJ1-6; 7 bases map to TRBD1. The CDR3 length is 13 residues. V shed 3 bases and J 10 bases; nucleotides not matched to a gene: 3. Germline CDR1 and CDR2: SEHNR and FQNEAQ (reference sequence). CDR3 residues: CASSLQGGSPLHF. The CDR3, as DNA: TGTGCCAGCAGCTTGCAGGGGGGGTCACCCCTCCACTTT.

This clonotype appeared a few times. This chain uses TRBV7-9 with TRBJ2-7, with D possibly TRBD1 on 6 matching bases. Between the trimmed V and J ends, which lost 3 bases and 3 bases, there was a span of 15 bases. Germline CDR1 and CDR2: SEHNR and FQNEAQ (reference sequence). The CDR3 has 15 residues. The CDR3 loop reads CASSLAQTGYYEQYF. The CDR3 nucleotides are TGTGCCAGCAGCTTGGCTCAGACAGGTTACTACGAGCAGTACTTC. Looking up the rest from reference TRBV7-9 and TRBJ2-7 gives the full variable domain: DTGVSQNPRHKITKRGQNVTFRCDPISEHNRLYWYRQTLGQGPEFLTYFQNEAQLEKSRLLSDRFSAERPKGSFSTLEIQRTEQGDSAMYLCASSLAQTGYYEQYFGPGTRLTVT.

The table lists this clonotype with many counts. The rearrangement uses TRBV28 and TRBJ2-3, with D unresolved. Germline V gene data show CDR1 as MDHEN and CDR2 as SYDVKM. This CDR3 is built from 14 residues. V lost 10 bases and J 3 bases, leaving 17 bases between the germline ends. The CDR3: CANSAGVGTDTQYF. CDR3 bases: TGTGCCAATTCCGCCGGAGTGGGTACAGATACGCAGTATTTT.

This clonotype showed up many times. The genes are TRBV10-2 and TRBJ1-5; D is unresolved. Germline V lookup: CDR1 WSHSY, CDR2 SAAADI. Between the trimmed V and J ends, which lost 5 bases and 0 bases, there was a span of 11 bases. CDR3 length equals 15 residues. The CDR3 spells CASSQDGNSNQPQHF. DNA of the CDR3: TGCGCCAGCAGTCAGGACGGTAATAGCAATCAGCCCCAGCATTTT.

This clonotype was detected only a few times. The chain carries TRBV27 and TRBJ2-5; D gene ambiguous. The CDR3 loop spans 16 amino acids. Germline V gives CDR1 MNHEY, CDR2 SMNVEV (reference sequence). Trimming removed 2 bases from V and 0 bases from J, with 13 bases in between. This CDR3 reads CASSLQRPYYQETQYF. The CDR3 DNA is TGTGCCAGCAGTTTACAGCGACCCTACTACCAAGAGACCCAGTACTTC.

This clonotype was observed many times. The chain carries TRBV6-5 and TRBJ2-7; possible D gene TRBD2, 6 bases. V was pared by 2 bases and J by 4 bases, with 15 bases between. Germline V gene data show CDR1 as MNHEY and CDR2 as SVGAGI. This CDR3 spans 15 amino acids. CDR3 amino acids: CASSYKEGPLYEQYF. CDR3 in DNA: TGTGCCAGCAGTTACAAGGAGGGACCTCTGTACGAGCAGTACTTC.

In its sample, this clonotype was seen a few times. The chain is built from TRBV19 and TRBJ1-1; D unresolved. Germline-derived CDR1 and CDR2 are LNHDA and SQIVND (reference sequence). This CDR3 is built from 15 residues. Trimming left V 3 bases short and J 0 bases short, with 11 bases between. In DNA form, the CDR3 reads TGTGCCAGTAGTATCTTCGGCGAGATGAACACTGAAGCTTTCTTT. Amino acids: CASSIFGEMNTEAFF.

This clonotype was seen a few times. V and J are TRBV7-9 and TRBJ2-5, with 8 bases fitting TRBD2. The CDR3 contains 16 residues. Germline CDR1 SEHNR, CDR2 FQNEAQ (reference sequence). Trimming took 5 bases from V and 4 from J; bases not matched to a gene: 12. The CDR3 here is CASSEGPGGPRETQYF. The CDR3, as DNA: TGTGCCAGCAGCGAGGGACCGGGAGGGCCCAGAGAGACCCAGTACTTC.

Ten or more counts support this clonotype. The V call is TRBV2, the J call TRBJ2-1; the match to TRBD2 covers 9 bases. Germline CDR1 reads SNHLY; CDR2 reads FYNNEI. With 8 bases clipped from V and 0 bases from J, the junction kept 5 bases outside the gene matches. The CDR3 spans 15 residues. CDR3 in amino acids: CASSRGRASYNEQFF. In DNA, the CDR3 is TGTGCCAGCTCCCGCGGGAGGGCCTCCTACAATGAGCAGTTCTTC.